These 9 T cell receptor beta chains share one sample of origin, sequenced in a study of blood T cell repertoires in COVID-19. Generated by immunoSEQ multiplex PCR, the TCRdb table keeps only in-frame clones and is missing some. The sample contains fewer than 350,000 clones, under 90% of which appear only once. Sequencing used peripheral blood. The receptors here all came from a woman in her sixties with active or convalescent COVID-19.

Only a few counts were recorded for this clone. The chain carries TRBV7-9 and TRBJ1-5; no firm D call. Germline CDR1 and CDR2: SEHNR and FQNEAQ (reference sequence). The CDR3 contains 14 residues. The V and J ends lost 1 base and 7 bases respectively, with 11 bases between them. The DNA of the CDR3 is TGTGCCAGCAGCTTAGACAGTGAACGACAGCCCCAGCATTTT. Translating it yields CASSLDSERQPQHF.

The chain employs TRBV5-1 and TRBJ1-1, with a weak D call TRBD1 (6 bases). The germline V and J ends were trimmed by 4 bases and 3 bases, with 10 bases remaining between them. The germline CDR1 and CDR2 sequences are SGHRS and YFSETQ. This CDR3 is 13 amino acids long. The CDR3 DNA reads TGCGCCAGCAGCGCTAACAGGGACACTGAAGCTTTCTTT. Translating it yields CASSANRDTEAFF.

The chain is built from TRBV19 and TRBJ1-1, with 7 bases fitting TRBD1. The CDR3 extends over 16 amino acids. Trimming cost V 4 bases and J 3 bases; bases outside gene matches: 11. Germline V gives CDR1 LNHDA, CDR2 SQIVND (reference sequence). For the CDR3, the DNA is TGTGCCAGTAGTACTTACTACACAGGGGCGGACACTGAAGCTTTCTTT. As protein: CASSTYYTGADTEAFF.

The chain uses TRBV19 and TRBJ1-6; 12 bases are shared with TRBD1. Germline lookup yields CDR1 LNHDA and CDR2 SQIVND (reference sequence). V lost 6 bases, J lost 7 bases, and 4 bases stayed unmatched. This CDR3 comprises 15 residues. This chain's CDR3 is CASRGTGGGNSPLHF. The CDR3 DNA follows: TGTGCCAGTAGAGGGACAGGGGGCGGAAATTCACCCCTCCACTTT.

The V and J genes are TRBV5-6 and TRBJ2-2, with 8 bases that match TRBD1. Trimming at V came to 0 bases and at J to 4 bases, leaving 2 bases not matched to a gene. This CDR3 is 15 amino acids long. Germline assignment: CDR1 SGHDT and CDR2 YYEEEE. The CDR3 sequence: CASSLGTGTTGELFF. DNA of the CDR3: TGTGCCAGCAGCTTGGGGACAGGGACCACCGGGGAGCTGTTTTTT.

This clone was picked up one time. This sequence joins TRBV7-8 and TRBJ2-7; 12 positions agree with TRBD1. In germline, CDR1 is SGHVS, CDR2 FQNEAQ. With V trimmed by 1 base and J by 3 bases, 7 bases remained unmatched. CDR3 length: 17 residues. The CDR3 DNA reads TGTGCCAGCAGCTTAGTAGCCGGGACAGGGGGCTACTACGAGCAGTACTTC. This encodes CASSLVAGTGGYYEQYF.

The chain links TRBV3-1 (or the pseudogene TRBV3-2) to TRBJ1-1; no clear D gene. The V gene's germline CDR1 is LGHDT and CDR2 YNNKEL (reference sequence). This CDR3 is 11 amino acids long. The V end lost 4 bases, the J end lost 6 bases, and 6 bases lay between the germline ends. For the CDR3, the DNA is TGTGCCAGCAGCCGGGCCTCTGAAGCTTTCTTT. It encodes CASSRASEAFF.

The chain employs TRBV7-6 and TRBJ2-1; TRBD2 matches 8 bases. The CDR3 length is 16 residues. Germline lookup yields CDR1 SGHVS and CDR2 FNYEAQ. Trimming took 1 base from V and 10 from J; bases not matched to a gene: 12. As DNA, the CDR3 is TGTGCCAGCAGCTTAGAAGTCCAGCGGGGGCTATCAGAGCAGTTCTTC. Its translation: CASSLEVQRGLSEQFF.

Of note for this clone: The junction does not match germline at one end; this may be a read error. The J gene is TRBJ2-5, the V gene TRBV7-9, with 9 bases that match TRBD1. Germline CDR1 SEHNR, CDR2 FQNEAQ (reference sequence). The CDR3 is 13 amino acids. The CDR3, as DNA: TGTGCCAGCAGCACCGGGACAGGGTTTTCAGGAGACTTC. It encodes CASSTGTGFSGDF. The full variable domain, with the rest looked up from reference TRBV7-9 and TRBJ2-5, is DTGVSQNPRHKITKRGQNVTFRCDPISEHNRLYWYRQTLGQGPEFLTYFQNEAQLEKSRLLSDRFSAERPKGSFSTLEIQRTEQGDSAMYLCASSTGTGFSGDFGPGTRLLVL.